This T cell receptor beta chain stems from a study of shared clonotypes between healthy human individuals (TCRdb year 2020). For the wider study: Three men and two women, aged 18 to 49 years, made up the cohort. Per donor, leukapheresis produced somewhere between about 0.8 and 9 billion PBMCs. For each donor, CD4 naive and CD4 memory were each given three plates, CD8 naive was given two plates, and CD8 memory was given one plate. To estimate repertoire size and how much clonotype sharing occurs between individuals, the study deeply sequenced the blood TCR repertoires of roughly 5 healthy adults. Different laboratories and diverse techniques were used to prepare libraries and sequence TCR repertoires, to increase sequencing depth and limit assay-specific biases.

The donors were healthy, HIV-negative adults who had no recently reported acute infections or vaccinations. Only Caucasian adults living in Nashville, Tennessee, USA were represented among the donors. CD4+ T cells were enriched through magnetic negative selection, after which naive cells were positively selected on CD45RA and the remaining negative fraction served as the memory subset. Blood was obtained by leukapheresis, after which PBMCs were separated by Ficoll-Histopaque density gradient centrifugation and cryopreserved in liquid nitrogen vapor phase. Analytical flow cytometry was used to check the purity and quantity of each magnetically sorted T cell population. From each sorted fraction, genomic DNA was isolated and quantified by UV absorbance on a Nanodrop 2000c. CDR1 and CDR2 (SGHTA, FQGNSA) derive from the germline V gene. The CDR3 has 15 amino acids, counting the end cysteine and phenylalanine. The only DNA kept is the CDR3, 45 bases in frame from the first base. V is cut by 0 bases and J by 0 bases, and the space between the germline ends is 8 bases.

TCR CDR3 regions were amplified from genomic DNA by multiplex PCR using the deep immunoSEQ assay. For each cell subset, the extracted genomic DNA was distributed evenly across all wells of several immunoSEQ 96-well plates, and each plate served as one replicate. For sorted subsets, each replicate PCR was loaded with roughly 200 ng genomic DNA, equivalent to some 27,000 T cell genomes. Purified libraries were quantified with a Qubit 3.0 fluorometer, sized on a Bioanalyzer 2100, and re-quantified with the KAPA Library Quantification kit. Each immunoSEQ 96-well plate was sequenced on its own single-read 150-cycle Illumina NextSeq 550 flow cell. In the source study's methods: Because only junctional sequences without quality scores were contained in the immunoSEQ output, filtering matching that applied to full-length reads could not be performed. Sequences were annotated with PyIR, a Python wrapper for IgBLAST v1.9, using IMGT germline references to assign V/J genes and CDR3. Reads were removed for weak V/J assignments (E-value above 1e-6), missing CDR3, stop codons, out-of-frame junctions, or ambiguous translated residues. V3J clonotypes were defined as sequences sharing an identical inferred V gene, J gene, and CDR3 amino acid sequence. To compute the percentage overlap between repertoires, the number of shared unique clonotypes was divided by the size of the smaller repertoire. Repertoire richness was assessed with RTK rarefaction, the Chao1 estimator, and Recon v2.1 estimates of unobserved clonotypes. For all TCRbeta clonotypes obtained by the gDNA method from several donors, generation probabilities were computed with OLGA. TCRdb mirrors the immuneACCESS table, restricted to in-frame sequences. Some clones are absent from its copies; in checked studies, under half trace to an unresolved V gene, and the reason for the others is unknown. Clonal size and the V and J genes are those of that table, whereas D and trimming came from the DNA. Here the sample has a few million clones; around 90% occur a single time. Around 0.15% of the sample is in the top ten clones.

Notes on this clone: What antigen it recognizes has not been identified. Per-base quality was not reported, and no clone a single base away is much larger than it.

The full study reports these points: Incomplete sequencing was indicated by rarefaction of sorted-subset datasets, despite the large sequencing depth. Pairwise subsampling led to the expectation that sequencing depth would affect the degree of clonotype sharing among donors. Only blood was sampled, and tissue TCR repertoires likely differ from those in blood. Estimated clonotype richness was generally larger for naive than for memory subsets. Clonotypes shared by all four sorted-subset donors showed higher generation probabilities than non-shared clonotypes. Approximately 5% of naive CD4, 3.5% of naive CD8, about 2.5% of memory CD4, and 0.4% of memory CD8 clonotypes were shared across several donors. The genetic and exposure-history diversity represented was limited by the small number of donors.

The sample comprised naive CD4+ T cells sorted from blood. In the paper's terms, the cell subset or site label means: CD45RA+ positively selected. The TCR sequence derives from a man aged 18 to 35 in good health. Recombination linked TRBV7-2 to TRBJ1-2; the D segment could be TRBD1, given 6 matching bases. At the DNA level, the sequence is TGTGCCAGCAGCTTAGCGGGACACACTAACTATGGCTACACCTTC. It translates to CASSLAGHTNYGYTF.